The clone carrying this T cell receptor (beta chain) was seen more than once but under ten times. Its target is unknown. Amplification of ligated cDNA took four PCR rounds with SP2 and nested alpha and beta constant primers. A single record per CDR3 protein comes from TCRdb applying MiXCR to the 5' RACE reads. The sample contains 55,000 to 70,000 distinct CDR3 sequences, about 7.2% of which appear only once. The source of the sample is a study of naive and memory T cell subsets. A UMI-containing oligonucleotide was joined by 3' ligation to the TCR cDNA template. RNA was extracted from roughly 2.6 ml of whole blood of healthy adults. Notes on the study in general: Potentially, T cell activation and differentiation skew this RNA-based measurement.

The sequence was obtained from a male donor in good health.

CDR3 bases: TGTGCCAGTAGTATCCAGACAGGGAATGCCTACGAGCAGTACTTC. Translating gives CASSIQTGNAYEQYF. The rearrangement links TRBV19 to TRBJ2-7; 7 bases align to TRBD1. The germline gives CDR1 LNHDA, CDR2 SQIVND (reference sequence). The junction had 7 bases not matched to a gene; V was cut back by 3 bases and J by 2 bases. This CDR3 spans 15 amino acids.